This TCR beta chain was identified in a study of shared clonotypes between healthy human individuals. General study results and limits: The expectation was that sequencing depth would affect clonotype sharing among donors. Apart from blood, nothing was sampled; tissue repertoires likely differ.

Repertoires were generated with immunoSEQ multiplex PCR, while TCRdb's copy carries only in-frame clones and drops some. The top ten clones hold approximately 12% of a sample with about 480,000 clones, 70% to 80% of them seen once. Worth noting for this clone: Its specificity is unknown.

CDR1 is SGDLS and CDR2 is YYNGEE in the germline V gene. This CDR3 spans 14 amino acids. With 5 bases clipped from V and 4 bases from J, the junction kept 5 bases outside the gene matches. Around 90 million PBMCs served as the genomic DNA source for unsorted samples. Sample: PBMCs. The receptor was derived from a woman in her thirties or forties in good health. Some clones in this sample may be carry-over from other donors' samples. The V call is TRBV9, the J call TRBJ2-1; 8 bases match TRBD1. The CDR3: CASSRQGLYNEQFF. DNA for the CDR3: TGTGCCAGCAGTCGACAGGGGCTTTACAATGAGCAGTTCTTC.